The 25 T cell receptor beta chains in this list originate from one sample, sequenced in a study of preoperative IRX-2 immunotherapy in early breast cancer. The treatment here: preoperative locoregional IRX-2 cytokine immunotherapy. TCRdb keeps only in-frame clones here, not all; method: immunoSEQ multiplex PCR. The sample has roughly 43,000 clones, about 95% seen once. Sample: tumor tissue, taken after IRX-2 immunotherapy. The receptors stem from a human donor with breast cancer.

The chain has TRBV18 and TRBJ2-3; D not certain. The CDR3 contains 12 residues. V was cut by 2 bases and J by 4 bases, with 4 bases left in between. Germline V gene sequence: CDR1 KGHSH, CDR2 LQKENI. The CDR3 DNA follows: TGTGCCAGCTCACCAGTCTCAGATACGCAGTATTTT. Translated, it gives CASSPVSDTQYF.

This chain joins TRBV5-1 and TRBJ2-7; TRBD2 agrees at 7 bases. CDR1 and CDR2 (germline): SGHRS, YFSETQ. This CDR3 contains 17 residues. The V gene end was trimmed by 0 bases and the J gene end by 5 bases; junction bases not matched to a gene: 14. This chain's CDR3 is CASSLVVGSWGGDEQYF. Written as DNA, the CDR3 is TGCGCCAGCAGCTTGGTCGTCGGTTCATGGGGGGGGGACGAGCAGTACTTC.

CDR3 region: CASSLVNTQYF. CDR3 sequence (DNA): TGCGCCAGCAGCTTGGTAAATACGCAGTATTTT. The V call is TRBV5-1, the J call TRBJ2-3; D uncertain. V was shortened by 0 bases and J by 7 bases, with 3 bases between the two germline ends. The V gene's germline CDR1 is SGHRS and CDR2 YFSETQ. The CDR3 runs 11 residues.

This clone has just one count. The chain joins TRBV5-8 to TRBJ2-7, with D possibly matching TRBD2 (6 bases). CDR3 length: 13 residues. With 10 bases removed from V and 4 bases from J, the gap between germline ends came to 18 bases. CDR1 and CDR2 (germline): SGHTS, YDEGEE. CDR3 nucleotide sequence: TGTGCCGGATACGGGACGGGGGAATACGAGCAGTACTTC. Its translation is CAGYGTGEYEQYF.

The chain combines TRBV4-3 with TRBJ2-1; 7 nucleotides align to TRBD1. The length of the CDR3 is 15 residues. The trim removed 1 base at V and 7 bases at J, leaving 7 bases unmatched. Germline loops: CDR1 LGHNA, CDR2 YSLEER. The chain's CDR3 is CASSQVWDSLNEQFF. The CDR3 bases are TGCGCCAGCAGCCAAGTCTGGGACAGTCTGAATGAGCAGTTCTTC.

The chain employs TRBV2 and TRBJ2-5; D is perhaps TRBD1 (6 bases). Germline V gives CDR1 SNHLY, CDR2 FYNNEI. The CDR3 covers 15 residues. Trimming took off 7 bases at V and 4 bases at J, with 19 bases between the two ends. CDR3 coding DNA: TGTGCCAGCATGAATTTCAGGGGCGAGGTAGAGACCCAGTACTTC. It translates to CASMNFRGEVETQYF.

This sequence joins TRBV6-1 and TRBJ2-7; D unclear. Germline CDR1 MNHNS, CDR2 SASEGT. V was cut by 11 bases and J by 3 bases, with 14 bases left in between. The CDR3 loop spans 12 amino acids. The CDR3 bases are TGTGCCGCCCAGAAAGGTTTCTACGAGCAGTACTTC. Amino acid sequence: CAAQKGFYEQYF.

The V and J genes are TRBV19 and TRBJ1-2; tentatively, D is TRBD1 (5 bases). Trimming shortened V by 5 bases and J by 4 bases, and 23 bases separated the two germline ends. Germline assignment: CDR1 LNHDA and CDR2 SQIVND (reference sequence). The CDR3 has 17 amino acids. The CDR3 reads CASSAADSLLWGYGYTF. The CDR3 nucleotides read TGTGCCAGTAGTGCCGCCGACAGTTTACTCTGGGGCTATGGCTACACCTTC.

This chain links TRBV18 with TRBJ2-2, with a possible D match to TRBD2 (5 bases). Germline-derived CDR1 and CDR2 are KGHSH and LQKENI. The CDR3 covers 14 residues. Between the trimmed V and J ends, which lost 2 bases and 3 bases, there was a span of 7 bases. The chain's CDR3 is CASSPTSDTGELFF. CDR3 in DNA: TGTGCCAGCTCACCAACTAGTGACACCGGGGAGCTGTTTTTT.

The V gene is TRBV27, the J gene TRBJ2-3; D may match TRBD1 or TRBD2 (5 bases each). CDR1 is MNHEY and CDR2 is SMNVEV in the germline V gene (reference sequence). The CDR3 extends over 13 amino acids. Trimming left V 1 base short and J 9 bases short, with 11 bases between. The CDR3 nucleotides read TGTGCCAGCAGTTTATGGGCCCGGGACACGCAGTATTTT. This gives the protein CASSLWARDTQYF.

This clone was picked up one time. This sequence joins TRBV15 and TRBJ2-2, with D unresolved. This CDR3 spans 16 amino acids. The V end lost 0 bases, the J end lost 4 bases, and 12 bases lay between the germline ends. Germline-derived CDR1 and CDR2 are LNHNV and YYDKDF (reference sequence). CDR3 residues: CATSRDGRLGTGELFF. The CDR3 coding sequence is TGTGCCACCAGCAGAGATGGCCGTCTCGGCACCGGGGAGCTGTTTTTT.

The J gene is TRBJ1-5, the V gene TRBV19, with D hard to call. Germline V CDR1 and CDR2: LNHDA, SQIVND (reference sequence). V was shortened by 3 bases and J by 1 base, with 10 bases between the two germline ends. The CDR3 has 15 residues. The CDR3 here is CASSIIGGSNQPQHF. The CDR3 region has the DNA TGTGCCAGTAGTATTATTGGTGGGAGCAATCAGCCCCAGCATTTT.

The chain uses TRBV29-1 and TRBJ2-4; D ambiguous. V was cut by 7 bases and J by 1 base, with 5 bases left in between. CDR1 is SQVTM, CDR2 ANQGSEA, per germline. The CDR3 is made up of 11 amino acids. This CDR3 is CSAGAKNIQYF. The CDR3, as DNA: TGCAGCGCCGGGGCCAAAAACATTCAGTACTTC.

The chain couples TRBV7-6 to TRBJ2-5; the D is unclear. CDR3 length: 12 residues. Trimming shortened V by 2 bases and J by 0 bases, and 1 base separated the two germline ends. CDR1 and CDR2 from the germline V gene are SGHVS and FNYEAQ. The CDR3 bases are TGTGCCAGCAGCTTATACCAAGAGACCCAGTACTTC. This gives the protein CASSLYQETQYF.

This clone has only one observation. CDR3 DNA sequence: TGCGCCAGCAAAGCAGCGGGAGGGCCCTACGAGCAGTACTTC. It yields the protein CASKAAGGPYEQYF. This chain joins TRBV10-2 and TRBJ2-7, with 10 bases aligning to TRBD2. After removal of 7 bases from V and 2 bases from J, the junction contained 5 bases not matched to a gene. The length of the CDR3 is 14 residues. Germline assignment: CDR1 WSHSY and CDR2 SAAADI.

The chain is built from TRBV4-1 and TRBJ1-1; 10 positions match TRBD1. Germline values: CDR1 MGHRA, CDR2 YSYEKL. The CDR3 consists of 15 residues. With V trimmed by 3 bases and J by 1 base, 2 bases remained unmatched. CDR3 amino acids: CASSQDRGKNTEAFF. The CDR3 DNA reads TGCGCCAGCAGCCAGGACAGGGGGAAGAACACTGAAGCTTTCTTT.

The gene calls are TRBV4-1 and TRBJ2-3; TRBD2 matches at 11 bases. The V and J ends lost 6 bases and 5 bases, in that order; junction bases with no gene match: 10. In germline, CDR1 is MGHRA, CDR2 YSYEKL. The CDR3 totals 16 residues. The CDR3 protein is CASRRLAGPRGDTQYF. CDR3 nucleotide sequence: TGCGCCAGCAGGCGACTAGCGGGGCCCCGGGGAGATACGCAGTATTTT.

This sequence joins TRBV2 and TRBJ1-2; D remains ambiguous. Germline CDR1 reads SNHLY; CDR2 reads FYNNEI. Trimming removed 8 bases from V and 6 bases from J, with 19 bases in between. This CDR3 is 14 amino acids long. CDR3 protein: CASLSTGNVNGYTF. CDR3 DNA: TGTGCCAGCCTGAGTACGGGGAATGTGAATGGCTACACCTTC.

This clone was detected once. The gene calls are TRBV7-2 and TRBJ1-5; 7 bases line up with TRBD1. The germline V gene has CDR1 SGHTA and CDR2 FQGNSA. V shed 3 bases and J 0 bases; nucleotides not matched to a gene: 14. The CDR3 has 19 amino acids. The CDR3: CASSFKLGTDGYSNQPQHF. DNA of the CDR3: TGTGCCAGCAGCTTTAAGCTCGGGACAGATGGTTATAGCAATCAGCCCCAGCATTTT.

The CDR3 DNA reads TGTGCCAGCAGCCCCGGGGGACCCCGCGAGCAGTACTTC. Protein: CASSPGGPREQYF. The gene calls are TRBV7-2 and TRBJ2-7; D is possibly TRBD2 (6 bases). This CDR3 has 13 residues. V was shortened by 5 bases and J by 6 bases, with 14 bases between the two germline ends. The germline V gene has CDR1 SGHTA and CDR2 FQGNSA.

V gene TRBV5-5 combines with J gene TRBJ1-1; D gene unclear. This CDR3 is 15 amino acids long. Per the germline V gene, CDR1 is SGHKS and CDR2 is YYEKEE (reference sequence). The ends were cut back, 2 bases at V and 1 base at J, with 12 bases in the middle. The CDR3 nucleotides are TGTGCCAGCAGCTTACGTGGACGGCCGAACACTGAAGCTTTCTTT. Its translation: CASSLRGRPNTEAFF.

The gene calls are TRBV6-4 and TRBJ2-5, with D perhaps given as TRBD1 or TRBD2 (5 bases each). V was cut by 4 bases and J by 2 bases, with 14 bases left in between. CDR3 length: 15 amino acids. In germline, CDR1 is MRHNA, CDR2 SNTAGT. The CDR3 DNA sequence: TGTGCCAGCAGTGTTGGTGGGACGGAACAAGAGACCCAGTACTTC. Its translation is CASSVGGTEQETQYF.

The chain links TRBV19 to TRBJ2-5; 7 bases agree with TRBD1. In germline, CDR1 is LNHDA, CDR2 SQIVND (reference sequence). This CDR3 has 15 residues. V lost 2 bases to trimming and J lost 7 bases; unmatched junction nucleotides: 10. The CDR3 is CASSISGTVTGTQYF. In nucleotides, the CDR3 is TGTGCCAGTAGTATATCCGGGACAGTGACTGGGACCCAGTACTTC.

This chain joins TRBV5-4 and TRBJ2-3; 8 nucleotides align to TRBD1. The CDR3 extends over 14 amino acids. Trimming removed 4 bases from V and 4 bases from J; junction bases left unmatched: 5. Germline loops: CDR1 SGHNT, CDR2 YYREEE (reference sequence). The CDR3 nucleotides read TGTGCCAGCAGCGTGGACAGGGTTGCAGATACGCAGTATTTT. Protein product: CASSVDRVADTQYF.

V is TRBV7-9 and J is TRBJ2-3; D is ambiguous. The CDR3 is made up of 12 amino acids. Germline CDR1 SEHNR, CDR2 FQNEAQ (reference sequence). Trimming stripped 4 bases from V and 5 bases from J, with 7 bases between. The CDR3 DNA reads TGTGCCAGCAGCTCCCTGGGAGATACGCAGTATTTT. Translated, it gives CASSSLGDTQYF.